This TCR beta chain was captured by sequencing in a study of spatial heterogeneity in lung cancer. Study context: A module score for T cells, taken from matched bulk RNA-seq, correlated strongly with TCR transcript counts in tumor regions. Overall study findings and caveats: The study found that expanded intratumoral alpha and beta TCR counts tracked tumor mutation counts.

Regarding time point: sample taken at primary tumor resection. Donors were 55 to 75 untreated early-stage non-small cell lung cancer patients. TCRdb redid the calling of the 5' RACE reads with MiXCR, one entry per CDR3 protein. Among around 21,000 distinct CDR3 sequences, 2.8% were seen once, and the ten largest hold approximately 8.3%. This clonotype appeared many times. Its antigen is unidentified. Sequenced material: lung tumor tissue, taken at surgery. The sequence came from a male donor with early-stage non-small cell lung cancer.

CDR3 amino acids: CASSLGGEAFF. The CDR3 region has the DNA TGTGCCAGCAGTTTGGGTGGTGAAGCTTTCTTT. The V and J genes are TRBV12-3 or TRBV12-4 and TRBJ1-1; D remains unclear. Trimming stripped 3 bases from V and 7 bases from J, with 6 bases between. CDR3 length equals 11 residues.